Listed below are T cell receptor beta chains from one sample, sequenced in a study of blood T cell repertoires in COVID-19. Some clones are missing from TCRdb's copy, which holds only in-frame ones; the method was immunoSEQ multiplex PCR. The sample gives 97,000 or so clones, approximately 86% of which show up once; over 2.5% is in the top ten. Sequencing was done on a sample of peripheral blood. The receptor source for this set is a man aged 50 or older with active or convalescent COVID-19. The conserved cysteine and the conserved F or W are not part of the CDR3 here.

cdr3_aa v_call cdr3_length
ASSLGGTVSQPQH TRBV7-9 13
ASSVGVGGYTDTQY TRBV9 14
ASTGQGDQPQH TRBV6-6 11
ASSFSSGANSPLH TRBV25-1 13
ASSPAGGNEQY TRBV5-6 11
ASSLSGTGNYEQY TRBV28 13
ASSVDRDTYGYT TRBV2 12
ASTPGGSNEKLF TRBV28 12
ASRRLAGGRETQY TRBV11-2 13
ASSFTGTGIYSPLH TRBV19 14
ASSPRLVNEQF TRBV19 11
ASSYGQNGNYGYT TRBV5-1 13
ATSDTRTGESGANVLT TRBV24-1 16
ASSSGGGANTDTQY TRBV5-4 14
ASSQPLREQF TRBV14 10
ASSLLREQETQY TRBV7-9 12
AWSGPATGPQPQH TRBV30 13
ASSPPAGVSYNEQF TRBV9 14
ASSESQGSDTQY TRBV10-1 12
ASSQTGGADQPQH TRBV14 13
ASSSDGSLADTQY TRBV5-1 13
ASSPRTAEAF TRBV11-2 10
ASSKTGFESNEQF TRBV9 13
ASSFPGASNQPQH TRBV28 13
ASSLDAGYTDTQY TRBV7-2 13
ATSDFTGGGKNIQY TRBV24-1 14
ASSQALFTGELF TRBV4-1 12
SVYSTGNTIY TRBV29-1 10
ASSVAALRTDTQY TRBV9 13
ASSQPPREAF TRBV3-1/TRBV3-2 10
ASSLNAAGTQY TRBV11-2 11
AISESEVGDNSPLH TRBV10-3 14
ASSKTAHYSYEQY TRBV9 13
ASSDFQGRETQY TRBV6-1 12
ASSFSGGAADTQY TRBV6-2/TRBV6-3 13
ASRQGQGSGYT TRBV2 11
ASSLSPGGPQETQY TRBV27 14
ASSLGGTSSNEQF TRBV5-4 13
ASSAGTAYSPLH TRBV28 12
ASSQASGGVAGELF TRBV3-1/TRBV3-2 14
ASSLDIEEGYT TRBV5-6 11